This T cell receptor beta chain was recorded in a study of blood T cells in healthy people across ages. The length of the CDR3 is 15 residues. Healthy individuals of Caucasian origin from Russia, aged roughly 6 to 100, served as donors. Points on this clonotype: The junction differs from germline at one of its ends, possibly a read error.

The second PCR ran about 6 to 11 cycles with a sample-barcoded 5' primer and J-beta primers. Each CDR3 protein gets one entry after TCRdb re-called the 5' RACE reads with MiXCR. Of hundreds of thousands of distinct CDR3 sequences in the sample, around 49% are singletons; the top ten hold roughly 30%. Specimen: blood. This sequence originates from a woman aged 55-69 years in good health. The chain employs TRBV12-3 or TRBV12-4 and TRBJ2-1; D unclear. CDR3 DNA sequence: TGTGCCAGCACTTTACCTGGGCTACCTTACAATGAGCAGTTCTTC. The encoded protein is CASTLPGLPYNEQFF.